The 22 T cell receptor beta chains below were found in one sample sequenced in a study of control samples from healthy donors and cancer patients. TCRdb keeps only in-frame clones here, not all; method: immunoSEQ multiplex PCR. The sample yields 190,000 or so clones, 85% to 95% seen once. Sequenced: blood. Source of these receptors: a man between 18 and 29 years old in good health.

CDR3 loop: CASSESKYSNQPQHF. CDR3 DNA: TGTGCCAGCAGTGAAAGTAAATATAGCAATCAGCCCCAGCATTTT. J is TRBJ1-5 and V is TRBV28; D remains unclear. V lost 5 bases, J lost 0 bases, and 11 bases lay in between. CDR1 and CDR2 from the germline V gene are MDHEN and SYDVKM. The CDR3 spans 15 residues.

V and J are TRBV28 and TRBJ2-1; D unresolved. Per the germline V gene, CDR1 is MDHEN and CDR2 is SYDVKM. This CDR3 has 14 amino acids. Trimming removed 8 bases from V and 0 bases from J, with 11 bases in between. The CDR3 bases are TGTGCCAGCGAGGAAGTGAGCTCCTACAATGAGCAGTTCTTC. Protein sequence: CASEEVSSYNEQFF.

The chain couples TRBV5-1 to TRBJ1-1; TRBD1 agrees at 9 bases. Germline lookup yields CDR1 SGHRS and CDR2 YFSETQ. The V segment lost 0 bases and the J segment 4 bases; nucleotides outside the gene matches: 1. The CDR3 contains 14 residues. The chain's CDR3 is CASSLGGQGTEAFF. Here the CDR3 DNA reads TGCGCCAGCAGCTTGGGGGGACAGGGCACTGAAGCTTTCTTT.

The gene calls are TRBV10-3 and TRBJ2-1; D might be TRBD1 or TRBD2, each matching 5 bases. Trimming took off 10 bases at V and 8 bases at J, with 18 bases between the two ends. This CDR3 has 13 residues. Germline CDR1 and CDR2: ENHRY and SYGVKD. In nucleotides, the CDR3 is TGTGCCAACGGGGACCCCGAGAAGGATGAGCAGTTCTTC. This translates into CANGDPEKDEQFF.

The V call is TRBV10-2, the J call TRBJ1-1; D is uncertain. This CDR3 spans 12 amino acids. V shed 3 bases and J shed 3 bases, with 5 bases lying between them. Germline values: CDR1 WSHSY, CDR2 SAAADI. The CDR3 is CASSESHTEAFF. The CDR3 DNA sequence: TGCGCCAGCAGTGAATCTCACACTGAAGCTTTCTTT.

Worth noting for this clone: Other DNA sequences of this sample code for an identical CDR3. V gene TRBV12-3 or TRBV12-4 combines with J gene TRBJ2-1; D is unclear. V was shortened by 6 bases and J by 4 bases, with 4 bases between the two germline ends. This CDR3 has 11 amino acids. The DNA for the CDR3 is TGTGCCAGCAGCCTATACAATGAGCAGTTCTTC. Translating it yields CASSLYNEQFF.

In this sample, this clone turned up a few times. This chain links TRBV10-3 with TRBJ1-5, with 8 nucleotides matching TRBD1. Trimming at V came to 3 bases and at J to 5 bases, leaving 3 bases not matched to a gene. The length of the CDR3 is 14 residues. The germline CDR1 and CDR2 sequences are ENHRY and SYGVKD. CDR3 bases: TGTGCCATCAGTGAAGGACAGGGCCATCAGCCCCAGCATTTT. This encodes CAISEGQGHQPQHF.

The chain has TRBV2 and TRBJ2-2, with TRBD2 identical over 7 bases. The CDR3 is made up of 14 amino acids. Germline assignment: CDR1 SNHLY and CDR2 FYNNEI. The J segment lost 1 base and the V segment lost 7 bases, leaving 3 bases of the junction unmatched. This CDR3 is CASKLAENTGELFF. The CDR3 nucleotides are TGTGCCAGCAAGCTAGCGGAGAACACCGGGGAGCTGTTTTTT.

This rearrangement joins TRBV5-1 to TRBJ2-2; D may be TRBD1 or TRBD2 (7 bases each). Germline CDR1 reads SGHRS; CDR2 reads YFSETQ. This CDR3 region has 14 residues. V lost 4 bases and J lost 7, with 14 bases in between. Here the CDR3 reads CASSREGANGELFF. The CDR3 coding sequence is TGCGCCAGCAGCAGGGAGGGGGCAAACGGGGAGCTGTTTTTT.

This clone was seen just once. V usage is TRBV7-8 and J usage is TRBJ2-3; the D gene is possibly TRBD2 (7 bases). The V end lost 3 bases, the J end lost 2 bases, and 15 bases lay between the germline ends. This CDR3 has 16 residues. CDR1 is SGHVS and CDR2 is FQNEAQ in the germline V gene. CDR3 bases: TGTGCCAGCAGCTTCGGAGGGGGGGCGTTCACAGATACGCAGTATTTT. Protein: CASSFGGGAFTDTQYF.

The chain uses TRBV28 and TRBJ1-1, with 9 bases lining up with TRBD1. V lost 2 bases and J lost 10; bases outside the gene matches: 8. This CDR3 is 14 amino acids long. Germline CDR1 reads MDHEN; CDR2 reads SYDVKM. DNA of the CDR3: TGTGCCAGCAGTTTAGGGGACAGGGCCGGTCCAGCTTTCTTT. It encodes CASSLGDRAGPAFF.

This sequence joins TRBV7-9 and TRBJ1-3; D is unresolved. In germline, CDR1 is SEHNR, CDR2 FQNEAQ (reference sequence). Trimming shortened V by 1 base and J by 0 bases, and 10 bases separated the two germline ends. The CDR3 covers 16 residues. CDR3 protein: CASSLVAGLSGNTIYF. In nucleotides, the CDR3 is TGTGCCAGCAGCTTAGTAGCAGGCCTCTCTGGAAACACCATATATTTT.

The chain links TRBV6-5 to TRBJ2-1; a weak D match, TRBD2 (5 bases). Germline CDR1 is MNHEY and CDR2 is SVGAGI. V dropped 5 bases and J dropped 4 bases, with 9 bases sitting between them. CDR3 length equals 13 residues. CDR3 region: CASSLDWYNEQFF. For the CDR3, the DNA is TGTGCCAGCAGTCTGGACTGGTACAATGAGCAGTTCTTC.

This rearrangement joins TRBV11-2 to TRBJ2-5; no clear D gene. Germline V CDR1 and CDR2: SGHAT, FQNNGV. The CDR3 runs 13 residues. Trimming pared 5 bases from V and 4 bases from J, leaving 11 bases between. The CDR3 nucleotides read TGTGCCAGCAGCCAGTCGACCTCAGAGACCCAGTACTTC. Translating gives CASSQSTSETQYF.

This chain links TRBV4-1 with TRBJ1-1; D unresolved. Germline V gives CDR1 MGHRA, CDR2 YSYEKL. This CDR3 contains 13 residues. Trimming took 6 bases from V and 0 from J, leaving 8 bases between them. The chain's CDR3 is CASRVGMNTEAFF. The CDR3 DNA reads as TGCGCCAGCAGAGTCGGGATGAACACTGAAGCTTTCTTT.

This chain uses TRBV11-2 with TRBJ2-5, with D perhaps TRBD2 (5 bases). Germline values: CDR1 SGHAT, CDR2 FQNNGV. V lost 0 bases and J lost 2, with 13 bases in between. The CDR3 totals 16 residues. The CDR3 loop is CASSLDGMREQETQYF. The CDR3 nucleotides are TGTGCCAGCAGCTTAGACGGTATGAGGGAACAAGAGACCCAGTACTTC.

The genes are TRBV7-2 and TRBJ2-3; weak D call: TRBD2 (6 bases). This CDR3 spans 14 amino acids. CDR1 is SGHTA, CDR2 FQGNSA, per germline. Trimming shortened V by 5 bases and J by 4 bases, and 13 bases separated the two germline ends. The CDR3 nucleotides are TGTGCCAGCAGCAAGGGACTGGGGGCAGATACGCAGTATTTT. As protein: CASSKGLGADTQYF.

The V and J genes are TRBV14 and TRBJ1-3, with D maybe TRBD1 (5 bases). The germline CDR1 and CDR2 sequences are SGHDN and FVKESK. The CDR3 is 14 amino acids. Trimming pared 3 bases from V and 3 bases from J, leaving 9 bases between. CDR3 DNA: TGTGCCAGCAGCCAGGGGACTTTTGGAAACACCATATATTTT. Protein product: CASSQGTFGNTIYF.

The gene calls are TRBV23-1 and TRBJ2-7; D is ambiguous. TRBV23-1 is assigned to the ORF class and has an uncertain function. V dropped 9 bases and J dropped 4 bases, with 1 base sitting between them. This CDR3 contains 8 residues. The CDR3 nucleotides read TGCGCCAGTTACGAGCAGTACTTC. Its protein product is CASYEQYF.

The V call is TRBV21-1, the J call TRBJ2-5; the DNA was not used to check the table's D call, TRBD1. TRBV21-1 constitutes a pseudogene. The CDR3 extends over 16 amino acids. The CDR3 region is CASSKWDRGWIETQYF. The CDR3 DNA sequence: TGTGCCAGCAGCAAGTGGGACAGGGGGTGGATAGAGACCCAGTACTTC.

CDR3 in DNA: TGTGCCAGTACCCAGCGAGGGACTAGCGGGAACGAGCAGTACTTC. Its translation: CASTQRGTSGNEQYF. The gene calls are TRBV19 and TRBJ2-7; 13 positions match TRBD2. From germline, CDR1 is LNHDA and CDR2 SQIVND (reference sequence). V trimming: 7 bases; J trimming: 5 bases; junction bases outside the gene matches: 8. This CDR3 region has 15 residues.

The rearrangement links TRBV15 to TRBJ2-2; the match to TRBD2 covers 12 bases. Germline CDR1 reads LNHNV; CDR2 reads YYDKDF (reference sequence). CDR3 length: 14 amino acids. Germline trimming cut 11 bases from V and 4 bases from J; bases unmatched to any gene: 5. CDR3: CAARTSGATGELFF. The CDR3 DNA reads as TGTGCCGCTAGGACTAGCGGGGCCACCGGGGAGCTGTTTTTT.